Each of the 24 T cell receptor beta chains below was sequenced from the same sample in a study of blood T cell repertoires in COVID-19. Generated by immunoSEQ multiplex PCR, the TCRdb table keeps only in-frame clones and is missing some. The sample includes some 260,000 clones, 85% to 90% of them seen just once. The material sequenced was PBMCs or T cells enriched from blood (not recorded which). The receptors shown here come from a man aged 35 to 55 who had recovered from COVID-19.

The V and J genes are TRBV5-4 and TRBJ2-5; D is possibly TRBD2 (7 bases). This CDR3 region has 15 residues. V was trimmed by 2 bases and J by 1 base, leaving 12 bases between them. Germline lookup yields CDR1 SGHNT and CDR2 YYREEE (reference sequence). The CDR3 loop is CASSFNGGLQETQYF. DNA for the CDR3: TGTGCCAGCAGCTTTAACGGGGGGCTCCAAGAGACCCAGTACTTC.

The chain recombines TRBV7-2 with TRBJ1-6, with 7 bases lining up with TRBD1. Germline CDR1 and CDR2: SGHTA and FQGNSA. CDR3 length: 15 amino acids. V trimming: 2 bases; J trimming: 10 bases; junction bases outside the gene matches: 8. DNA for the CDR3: TGTGCCAGCAGCTTAAAAGGACAGGTTAGATCACCCCTCCACTTT. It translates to CASSLKGQVRSPLHF.

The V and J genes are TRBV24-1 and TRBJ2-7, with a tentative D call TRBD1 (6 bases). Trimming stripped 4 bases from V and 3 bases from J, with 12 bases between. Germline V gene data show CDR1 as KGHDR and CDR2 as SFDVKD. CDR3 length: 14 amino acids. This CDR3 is CATSEGRGSYEQYF. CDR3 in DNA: TGTGCCACCAGTGAAGGCAGGGGCAGCTACGAGCAGTACTTC.

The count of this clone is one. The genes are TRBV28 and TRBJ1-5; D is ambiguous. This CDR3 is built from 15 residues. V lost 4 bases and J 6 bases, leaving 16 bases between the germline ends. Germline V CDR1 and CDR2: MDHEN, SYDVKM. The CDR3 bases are TGTGCCAGCAGTTCGGGTGGTGGCTTTTCTCAGCCCCAGCATTTT. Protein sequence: CASSSGGGFSQPQHF.

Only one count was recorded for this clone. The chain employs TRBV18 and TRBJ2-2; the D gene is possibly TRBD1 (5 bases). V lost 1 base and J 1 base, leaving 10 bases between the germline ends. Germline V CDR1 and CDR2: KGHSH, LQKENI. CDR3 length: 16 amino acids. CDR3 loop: CASSPQGVENTGELFF. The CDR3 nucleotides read TGTGCCAGCTCACCACAAGGGGTTGAGAACACCGGGGAGCTGTTTTTT. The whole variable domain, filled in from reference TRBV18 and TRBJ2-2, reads NAGVMQNPRHLVRRRGQEARLRCSPMKGHSHVYWYRQLPEEGLKFMVYLQKENIIDESGMPKERFSAEFPKEGPSILRIQQVVRGDSAAYFCASSPQGVENTGELFFGEGSRLTVL.

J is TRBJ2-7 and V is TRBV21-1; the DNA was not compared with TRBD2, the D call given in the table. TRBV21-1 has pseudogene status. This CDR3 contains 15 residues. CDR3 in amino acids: CASSKGEENSYEQYF. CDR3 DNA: TGTGCCAGCAGCAAAGGAGAGGAAAACTCCTACGAGCAGTACTTC.

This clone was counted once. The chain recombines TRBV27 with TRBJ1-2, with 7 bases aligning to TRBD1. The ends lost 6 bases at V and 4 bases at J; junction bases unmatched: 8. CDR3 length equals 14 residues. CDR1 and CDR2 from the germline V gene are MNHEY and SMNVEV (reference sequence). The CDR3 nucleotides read TGTGCCAGCAGGAGAGGACAGGACGGCTATGGCTACACCTTC. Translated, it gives CASRRGQDGYGYTF.

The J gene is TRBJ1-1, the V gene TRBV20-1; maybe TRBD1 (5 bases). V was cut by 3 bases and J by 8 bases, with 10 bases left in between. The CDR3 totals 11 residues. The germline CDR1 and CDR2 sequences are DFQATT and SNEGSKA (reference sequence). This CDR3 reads CSARNDREAFF. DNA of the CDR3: TGCAGTGCTAGGAACGACAGAGAAGCTTTCTTT.

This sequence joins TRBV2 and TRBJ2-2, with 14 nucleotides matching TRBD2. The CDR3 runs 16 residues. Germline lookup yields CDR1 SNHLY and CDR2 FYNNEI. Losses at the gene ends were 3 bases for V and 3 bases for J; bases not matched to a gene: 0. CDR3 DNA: TGTGCCAGCAGTGAGGGACTAGCGGGAGACACCGGGGAGCTGTTTTTT. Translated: CASSEGLAGDTGELFF. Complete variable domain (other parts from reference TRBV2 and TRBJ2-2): EPEVTQTPSHQVTQMGQEVILRCVPISNHLYFYWYRQILGQKVEFLVSFYNNEISEKSEIFDDQFSVERPDGSNFTLKIRSTKLEDSAMYFCASSEGLAGDTGELFFGEGSRLTVL.

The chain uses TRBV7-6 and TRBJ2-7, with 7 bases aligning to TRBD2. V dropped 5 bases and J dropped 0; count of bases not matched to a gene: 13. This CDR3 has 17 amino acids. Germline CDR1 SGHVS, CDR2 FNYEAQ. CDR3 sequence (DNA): TGTGCCAGCAGCCCCAGGATGAGCGGGGCGAGCTCCTACGAGCAGTACTTC. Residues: CASSPRMSGASSYEQYF.

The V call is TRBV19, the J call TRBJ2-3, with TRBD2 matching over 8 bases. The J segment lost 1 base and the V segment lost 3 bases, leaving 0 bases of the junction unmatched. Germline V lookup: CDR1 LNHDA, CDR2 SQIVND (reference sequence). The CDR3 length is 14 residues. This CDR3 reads CASSMTSGTDTQYF. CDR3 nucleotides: TGTGCCAGTAGTATGACTAGCGGCACAGATACGCAGTATTTT.

The CDR3: CASSPTGTGHEQYF. CDR3 DNA: TGTGCCAGCAGCCCCACCGGGACAGGGCACGAGCAGTACTTC. This chain connects TRBV7-9 to TRBJ2-7, with 9 bases aligning to TRBD1. Trimming took 5 bases from V and 5 from J; bases not matched to a gene: 7. CDR3 length: 14 residues. The germline V gene encodes CDR1 SEHNR and CDR2 FQNEAQ (reference sequence).

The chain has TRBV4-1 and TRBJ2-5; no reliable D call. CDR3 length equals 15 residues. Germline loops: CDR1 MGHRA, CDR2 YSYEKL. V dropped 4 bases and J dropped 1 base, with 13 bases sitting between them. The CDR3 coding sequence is TGCGCCAGCAGCCGTACCGGGTCGCCCCAAGAGACCCAGTACTTC. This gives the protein CASSRTGSPQETQYF.

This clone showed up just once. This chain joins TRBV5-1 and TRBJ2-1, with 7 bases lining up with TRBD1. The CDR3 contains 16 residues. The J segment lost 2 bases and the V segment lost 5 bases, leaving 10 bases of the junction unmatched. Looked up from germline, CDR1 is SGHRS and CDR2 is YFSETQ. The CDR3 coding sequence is TGCGCCAGCAGGATCCGACAGGGATTAACCTACAATGAGCAGTTCTTC. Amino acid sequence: CASRIRQGLTYNEQFF.

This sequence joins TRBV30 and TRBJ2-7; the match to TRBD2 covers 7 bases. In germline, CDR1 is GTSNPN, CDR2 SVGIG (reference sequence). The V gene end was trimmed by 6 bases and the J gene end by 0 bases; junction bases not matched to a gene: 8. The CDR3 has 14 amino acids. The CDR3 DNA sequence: TGTGCCTGTGGGTGGGGGGGTAGCTCCTACGAGCAGTACTTC. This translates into CACGWGGSSYEQYF.

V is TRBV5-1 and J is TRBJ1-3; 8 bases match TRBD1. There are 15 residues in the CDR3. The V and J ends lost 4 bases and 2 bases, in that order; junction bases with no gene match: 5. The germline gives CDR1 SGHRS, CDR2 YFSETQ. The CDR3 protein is CASSTQGVAGNTIYF. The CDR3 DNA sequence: TGCGCCAGCAGCACACAGGGGGTGGCTGGAAACACCATATATTTT.

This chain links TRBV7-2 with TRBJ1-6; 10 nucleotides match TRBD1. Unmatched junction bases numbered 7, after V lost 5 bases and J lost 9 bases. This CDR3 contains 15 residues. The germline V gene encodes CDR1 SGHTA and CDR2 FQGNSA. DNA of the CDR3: TGTGCCAGCAGCCCCGGGGACAGGGGTTCTTCACCCCTCCACTTT. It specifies CASSPGDRGSSPLHF.

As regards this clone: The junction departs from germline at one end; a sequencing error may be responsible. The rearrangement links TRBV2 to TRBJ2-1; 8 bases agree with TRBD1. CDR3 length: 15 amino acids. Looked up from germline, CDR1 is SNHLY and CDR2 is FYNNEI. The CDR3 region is CASSSTGGSSNEQFF. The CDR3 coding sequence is TGTGCCAGCAGTTCTACAGGGGGGTCCTCCAATGAGCAGTTCTTC.

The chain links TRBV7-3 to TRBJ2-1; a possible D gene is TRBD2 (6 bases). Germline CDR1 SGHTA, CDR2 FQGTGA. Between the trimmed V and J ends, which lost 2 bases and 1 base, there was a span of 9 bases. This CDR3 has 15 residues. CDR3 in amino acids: CASSLAGISYNEQFF. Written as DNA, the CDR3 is TGTGCCAGCAGCTTAGCGGGGATATCCTACAATGAGCAGTTCTTC.

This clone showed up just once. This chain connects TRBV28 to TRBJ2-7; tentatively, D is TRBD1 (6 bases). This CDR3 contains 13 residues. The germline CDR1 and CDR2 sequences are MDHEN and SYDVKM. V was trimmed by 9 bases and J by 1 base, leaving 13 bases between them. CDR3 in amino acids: CASTGPFSYEQYF. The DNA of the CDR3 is TGTGCCAGTACAGGGCCCTTTTCCTACGAGCAGTACTTC.

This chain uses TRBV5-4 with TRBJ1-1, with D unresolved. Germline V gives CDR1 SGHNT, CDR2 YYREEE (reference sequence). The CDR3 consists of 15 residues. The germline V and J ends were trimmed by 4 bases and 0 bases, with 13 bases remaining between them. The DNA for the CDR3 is TGTGCCAGCAGCGGAAACGGACTGATGAACACTGAAGCTTTCTTT. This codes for CASSGNGLMNTEAFF.

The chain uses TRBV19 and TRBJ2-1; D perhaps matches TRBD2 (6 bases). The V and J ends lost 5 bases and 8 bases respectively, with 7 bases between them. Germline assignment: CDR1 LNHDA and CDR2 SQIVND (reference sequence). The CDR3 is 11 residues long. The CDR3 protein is CASSGLHEQFF. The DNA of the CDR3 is TGTGCCAGTAGTGGACTACATGAGCAGTTCTTC.

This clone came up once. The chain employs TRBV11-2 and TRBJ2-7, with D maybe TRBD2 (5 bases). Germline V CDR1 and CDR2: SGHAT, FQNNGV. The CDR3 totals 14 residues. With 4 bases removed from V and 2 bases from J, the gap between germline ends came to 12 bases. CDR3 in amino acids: CASSSSYSAYEQYF. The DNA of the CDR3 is TGTGCCAGCAGCTCCTCATATAGCGCCTACGAGCAGTACTTC.

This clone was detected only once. CDR3 coding DNA: TGCGCCAGCAGCGCAGGACAGGGTTTAGGTGGAAACACCATATATTTT. This translates into CASSAGQGLGGNTIYF. The chain uses TRBV5-1 and TRBJ1-3; 8 positions agree with TRBD1. The length of the CDR3 is 16 residues. Germline V gene lookup returns CDR1 SGHRS and CDR2 YFSETQ. V lost 4 bases and J lost 3; bases outside the gene matches: 9.